The rows below give T cell receptor beta chains drawn from one sample of a study of response to subunit inactivated influenza vaccine. In TCRdb, the RT-PCR reads were re-called with MiXCR into one record per CDR3 protein. The data hold 500,000 to 650,000 distinct CDR3 sequences, with around 8% observed a single time. Source: PBMCs from blood, taken around 25 months after vaccination. These receptors originate from a man aged 50 to 75 who received an inactivated influenza vaccine. Each CDR3 is given with its conserved first and last residue. The D gene is left open where the match is weak. Clone size, where shown, is once, few, many, or a class for clones that have expanded.

clone_size: many; v_call: TRBV6-1; j_call: TRBJ1-6; d_call: TRBD1; cdr3_nt: TGTGCCAGCAGTAAAGGGACAGGACGACCGAGCTCCTATAATTCACCCCTCCACTTT; cdr3_aa: CASSKGTGRPSSYNSPLHF
clone_size: many; v_call: TRBV3-1; j_call: TRBJ2-1; d_call: TRBD2; cdr3_nt: TGTGCCAGCAGCCCCAGGACTAGCGGATTGTACAATGAGCAGTTCTTC; cdr3_aa: CASSPRTSGLYNEQFF
clone_size: few; v_call: TRBV6-2/TRBV6-3; j_call: TRBJ2-2; d_call: TRBD2; cdr3_nt: TGTGCCAGCAGCCGAAGACTAGCTGTCACCGGGGAGCTGTTTTTT; cdr3_aa: CASSRRLAVTGELFF
clone_size: many; v_call: TRBV6-1; j_call: TRBJ2-1; d_call: TRBD1; cdr3_nt: TGTGCCAGCAGGCCGGGACAGTACAATGAGCAGTTCTTC; cdr3_aa: CASRPGQYNEQFF
clone_size: many; v_call: TRBV25-1; j_call: TRBJ2-2; d_call: TRBD1; cdr3_nt: TGTGCCAGCAGCGTAAGCGCAGGGGGCCCGAACACCGGGGAGCTGTTTTTT; cdr3_aa: CASSVSAGGPNTGELFF
clone_size: many; v_call: TRBV5-1; j_call: TRBJ2-5; d_call: -; cdr3_nt: TGCGCCAGCAGCTTGACGCCAGGGTCACCTCAAGAGACCCAGTACTTC; cdr3_aa: CASSLTPGSPQETQYF
clone_size: -; v_call: TRBV10-3; j_call: TRBJ2-7; d_call: -; cdr3_nt: TGTGCCATCAGCCAGAAGGGACTCGTCTACGAGCAGTACTTC; cdr3_aa: CAISQKGLVYEQYF
clone_size: many; v_call: TRBV5-1; j_call: TRBJ2-7; d_call: TRBD2; cdr3_nt: TGCGCCAGCAGCTTGGTCGGACTAGCGGACGAGCAGTACTTC; cdr3_aa: CASSLVGLADEQYF
clone_size: -; v_call: TRBV20-1; j_call: TRBJ2-1; d_call: TRBD2; cdr3_nt: TGCAGTGCCGCTAGCGGATCTTACAATGAGCAGTTCTTC; cdr3_aa: CSAASGSYNEQFF
clone_size: many; v_call: TRBV20-1; j_call: TRBJ1-3; d_call: TRBD1; cdr3_nt: TGCAGTGCTAGAGAAGTCCAGGGGGCCGATGGAAACACCATATATTTT; cdr3_aa: CSAREVQGADGNTIYF
clone_size: few; v_call: TRBV4-1; j_call: TRBJ2-1; d_call: -; cdr3_nt: TGCGCCAGCAGCCCTTCAACCGGCAATGAGCAGTTCTTC; cdr3_aa: CASSPSTGNEQFF
clone_size: -; v_call: TRBV29-1; j_call: TRBJ2-7; d_call: -; cdr3_nt: TGCAGCGCCGGAGATGCGGGTGAGCAGTACTTC; cdr3_aa: CSAGDAGEQYF
clone_size: -; v_call: TRBV20-1; j_call: TRBJ2-1; d_call: -; cdr3_nt: TGCAGTGCTAAAAGCGGGTCAGGAGAGAAGTTCTTC; cdr3_aa: CSAKSGSGEKFF
clone_size: many; v_call: TRBV20-1; j_call: TRBJ1-5; d_call: TRBD1; cdr3_nt: TGCAGTGCTAGAGGGCACAGGGGGGGGACCTATAGCAATCAGCCCCAGCATTTT; cdr3_aa: CSARGHRGGTYSNQPQHF
clone_size: few; v_call: TRBV24-1; j_call: TRBJ2-7; d_call: -; cdr3_nt: TGTGCCACCAGTGATTCGGGACCTACCCCCTACGAGCAGTACTTC; cdr3_aa: CATSDSGPTPYEQYF
clone_size: few; v_call: TRBV5-1; j_call: TRBJ2-2; d_call: -; cdr3_nt: TGCGCCAGCAGCTTGGCCCCAGCACCCGGGGAGCTGTTTTTT; cdr3_aa: CASSLAPAPGELFF
clone_size: few; v_call: TRBV28; j_call: TRBJ2-3; d_call: -; cdr3_nt: TGTGCCAGCAGTTTCGTGGGGATCACAGATACGCAGTATTTT; cdr3_aa: CASSFVGITDTQYF
clone_size: -; v_call: TRBV20-1; j_call: TRBJ2-1; d_call: -; cdr3_nt: TGCAGTGCTAGAGGGAGAATAGCGGAGAGAGACAATGAGCAGTTCTTC; cdr3_aa: CSARGRIAERDNEQFF
clone_size: -; v_call: TRBV18; j_call: TRBJ1-1; d_call: -; cdr3_nt: TGTGCCAGCTCACCGGGGCAGGCGGGGGAAGCTTTCTTT; cdr3_aa: CASSPGQAGEAFF
clone_size: few; v_call: TRBV7-8; j_call: TRBJ2-2; d_call: TRBD2; cdr3_nt: TGTGCCAGCAGCTCACGGACTAGAGTTGAGACCGGGGAGCTGTTTTTT; cdr3_aa: CASSSRTRVETGELFF
clone_size: few; v_call: TRBV4-2; j_call: TRBJ1-4; d_call: -; cdr3_nt: TGTGCCAGCAGCCAAGAGGGGGACCCCGATGAAAAACTGTTTTTT; cdr3_aa: CASSQEGDPDEKLFF
clone_size: few; v_call: TRBV11-2; j_call: TRBJ2-7; d_call: -; cdr3_nt: TGTGCCAGCAGCGTGAACAGGGTAGGCTACGAGCAGTACTTC; cdr3_aa: CASSVNRVGYEQYF
clone_size: few; v_call: TRBV19; j_call: TRBJ2-4; d_call: -; cdr3_nt: TGTGCCAGTAGTATAGACGCCAAAAACATTCAGTACTTC; cdr3_aa: CASSIDAKNIQYF
clone_size: -; v_call: TRBV11-2; j_call: TRBJ1-1; d_call: -; cdr3_nt: TGTGCCAGCAGCTTGCAGGTAACGGGGGACACTGAAGCTTTCTTT; cdr3_aa: CASSLQVTGDTEAFF
clone_size: -; v_call: TRBV10-3; j_call: TRBJ1-2; d_call: TRBD1; cdr3_nt: TGTGCCACCTCGGACAGGGACAACCTTAACTATGGCTACACCTTC; cdr3_aa: CATSDRDNLNYGYTF
clone_size: -; v_call: TRBV30; j_call: TRBJ2-1; d_call: -; cdr3_nt: TGTGCCTGGTCAAGTTCTCCCGTTAATGAGCAGTTCTTC; cdr3_aa: CAWSSSPVNEQFF
clone_size: many; v_call: TRBV6-1; j_call: TRBJ2-3; d_call: -; cdr3_nt: TGTGCCACCTCAAGGGGAGGAGGATCGCCAGATACGCAGTATTTT; cdr3_aa: CATSRGGGSPDTQYF
clone_size: few; v_call: TRBV7-9; j_call: TRBJ1-4; d_call: TRBD1; cdr3_nt: TGTGCCAGCAGCTTAGGACAGGGGACTGAAAAACTGTTTTTT; cdr3_aa: CASSLGQGTEKLFF
clone_size: many; v_call: TRBV6-1; j_call: TRBJ2-5; d_call: -; cdr3_nt: TGTGCCAGCAGTGAAATACAGGGTAGAGAGACCCAGTACTTC; cdr3_aa: CASSEIQGRETQYF
clone_size: many; v_call: TRBV18; j_call: TRBJ1-1; d_call: -; cdr3_nt: TGTGCCAGCTCACCGGGGACTTTTGAAGCTTTCTTT; cdr3_aa: CASSPGTFEAFF
clone_size: many; v_call: TRBV12-3/TRBV12-4; j_call: TRBJ2-1; d_call: -; cdr3_nt: TGTGCCAGCAGTCGCGCAGGCAATGAGCAGTTCTTC; cdr3_aa: CASSRAGNEQFF
clone_size: -; v_call: TRBV12-3/TRBV12-4; j_call: TRBJ2-7; d_call: TRBD1; cdr3_nt: TGTGCCAGCAGTCTAGGGACAGGGGGCCACGAGCAGTACTTC; cdr3_aa: CASSLGTGGHEQYF
clone_size: -; v_call: TRBV9; j_call: TRBJ2-5; d_call: TRBD2; cdr3_nt: TGTGCCAGCAGCGCCGGACTAGCCGAAAAGACCCAGTACTTC; cdr3_aa: CASSAGLAEKTQYF
clone_size: few; v_call: TRBV7-2; j_call: TRBJ2-5; d_call: TRBD2; cdr3_nt: TGTGCCAGCAGCTTAGTAAGGCCTAGCGGGAGTAAAGAGACCCAGTACTTC; cdr3_aa: CASSLVRPSGSKETQYF
clone_size: few; v_call: TRBV6-5; j_call: TRBJ2-2; d_call: -; cdr3_nt: TGTGCCAGCAGTTACCGGTCAGGCTTAGAATTTACCGGGGAGCTGTTTTTT; cdr3_aa: CASSYRSGLEFTGELFF
clone_size: few; v_call: TRBV3-1; j_call: TRBJ2-4; d_call: TRBD1; cdr3_nt: TGTGCCAGCAGCCCGGAGACAGGGGGCACGATTGGAGCCAAAAACATTCAGTACTTC; cdr3_aa: CASSPETGGTIGAKNIQYF
clone_size: -; v_call: TRBV11-2; j_call: TRBJ2-7; d_call: -; cdr3_nt: TGTGCCAGCAGCTTAGTTTGGCACTCCTACGAGCAGTACTTC; cdr3_aa: CASSLVWHSYEQYF
clone_size: few; v_call: TRBV12-3/TRBV12-4; j_call: TRBJ2-1; d_call: -; cdr3_nt: TGTGCCAGCAGTTCCGTCGGGAATGAGCAGTTCTTC; cdr3_aa: CASSSVGNEQFF
clone_size: few; v_call: TRBV9; j_call: TRBJ1-1; d_call: -; cdr3_nt: TGTGCCAGCAGCTCAACGCCAAGAGGAGATGAAGCTTTCTTT; cdr3_aa: CASSSTPRGDEAFF
clone_size: -; v_call: TRBV20-1; j_call: TRBJ2-7; d_call: TRBD2; cdr3_nt: TGCAGTGCCCGGGCGCTAGCGGGGGCGCCTTACGAGCAGTACTTC; cdr3_aa: CSARALAGAPYEQYF
clone_size: many; v_call: TRBV5-1; j_call: TRBJ2-7; d_call: -; cdr3_nt: TGCGCCAGCAGCTCGGAGATCTACGAGCAGTACTTC; cdr3_aa: CASSSEIYEQYF
clone_size: many; v_call: TRBV6-1; j_call: TRBJ1-4; d_call: -; cdr3_nt: TGTGCCAGCAGTCGCGGGGCAACTAATGAAAAACTGTTTTTT; cdr3_aa: CASSRGATNEKLFF
clone_size: -; v_call: TRBV20-1; j_call: TRBJ2-3; d_call: -; cdr3_nt: TGCAGTGCTTCGAGATTGGAAGATACGCAGTATTTT; cdr3_aa: CSASRLEDTQYF
clone_size: few; v_call: TRBV5-1; j_call: TRBJ2-2; d_call: -; cdr3_nt: TGCGCCAGCAGCCCGGTAGAGGTGGTCACCGGGGAGCTGTTTTTT; cdr3_aa: CASSPVEVVTGELFF